Detailed here is one T cell receptor (beta chain). This clonotype occurred a few times. Its recognized antigen is unknown. The record has no base qualities; no much larger clone is one base away. The donors were around 39 Caucasian individuals from Russia, aged roughly 6 to 90 years, who were systemically healthy. About 9.6 milliliters of peripheral blood were collected from each donor into EDTA-treated Vacutainer tubes. Ficoll-Paque density-gradient centrifugation was used to isolate PBMCs, with at least 6.5 million per sample. Trizol reagent was used to extract total RNA from the PBMCs, yielding at least 5 micrograms per sample. The percentages of naive CD45RAhigh/CD27high T cells were determined by flow cytometry on a PBMC aliquot from every donor. The sample is drawn from a study of blood T cells in healthy people across ages (dated by TCRdb to 2014 to 2015). For the study in its entirety: In model experiments, template switching captured roughly one uniquely barcoded TCR beta cDNA molecule for every two T cells. For two donors (one aged 18 to 30 and one aged 80 or older), the study analyzed two additional independent replicas of 1 million unique cDNA reads from the same blood draw. The donors were split into four age groups: young (average around 17 years), middle-aged (roughly 39), aged (over 55) and long-lived (roughly 80). To track age-related changes in TCR beta repertoire diversity, the study relied on deep sequencing normalized with unique cDNA molecular identifiers. Donors of different ages were randomly distributed across sequencing lanes to avoid experimental bias.

Overall study outcomes, separate from this receptor: A strong correlation was found between observed TCR beta diversity and the percentage of naive T cells measured by flow cytometry. Compared with the aged group, more naive CD4+ T cells, fewer expanded clones and increased TCR diversity were shown by the long-lived group, suggesting age selection. Donor CMV infection status was unknown, potentially confounding age-related changes in expanded clonotypes. Bulk unsorted PBMC profiling prevented conclusive comparison of naive and antigen-experienced compartments. Observed TCR beta diversity per million T cells fell roughly linearly with age, and a significant reduction was already apparent by age around 36. Estimates of total diversity based on one million sequenced T cells were considered lower bounds and underestimates.

Library creation used 5' RACE. Sequencing used an Illumina HiSeq 2500. A second roughly 6 to 12 cycle PCR used a sample-barcoded 5' primer and a J-beta primer mix. A unique molecular identifier was introduced onto each TCR beta cDNA molecule by a template-switch 5' adaptor carrying 12 random nucleotides. At least 2.5 million CDR3-containing paired-end reads were obtained from each sample. First-strand cDNA was synthesized from all RNA with the Mint cDNA synthesis kit, primed by a TRBC-specific oligonucleotide. After uracil-DNA glycosylase treatment, a first 18-cycle PCR used universal primers M1SS and BC2_uni_R on all cDNA. The authors processed their data as follows. Each sample was normalized by randomly selecting 1 million high-quality reads, each carrying a distinct molecular identifier. Reads sharing molecular identifiers were discarded rather than binned into consensus sequences. MiTCR, run with a Q25 quality threshold and the strictest error-elimination algorithm, handled CDR3 identification, clonotype clustering and error correction. A nonparametric unseen species model using Euler transformation provided a lower-bound estimate of total TCR beta diversity. TCRdb reworked the public reads: Q25 trimming with fastp, MiXCR clone assembly, productive beta chains retained. Rows are unified per CDR3 protein, each entry keeping the most common DNA and genes. TCRdb's processing, not the authors' own work, is the source of the V and J calls. Present in this sample are about a million distinct CDR3 sequences, roughly 48% of which were seen just once. Of the sample, around 15% is held by the ten largest clones.

The V end gives up 8 bases and the J end 10 bases, leaving 6 bases in the junction not matched to a gene. The cysteine opens and the phenylalanine closes a CDR3 of 11 amino acids. The only DNA kept is the CDR3, 33 bases in frame from the first base. The germline V gene provides CDR1 ENHRY and CDR2 SYGVKD. The chain employs TRBV10-3 and TRBJ2-3; TRBD1 agrees with 7 junctional bases. The TCR was taken from a man aged 25-45 years in good health. Sequenced input: blood. The CDR3 protein: CAIGEGAAQYF. The sequenced DNA is TGTGCCATCGGCGAGGGGGCTGCGCAGTATTTT.